This entry features one T cell receptor beta chain sequence. This clonotype showed up just a few times. Its antigen specificity is not known. No base quality values were provided; no much bigger clone lies one nucleotide off. The V end loses 4 bases and the J end loses 1 base, and a stretch of 4 bases separates them. From a lookup of the germline V gene, CDR1 and CDR2 are SQVTM and ANQGSEA. There are 12 amino acids in the CDR3, from cysteine to phenylalanine inclusive. The retained sequence is limited to the CDR3, 36 bases, with the frame set at the first base. TCR cDNA was synthesized by 5'RACE template switching, through which a universal primer site and unique molecular identifiers were introduced. cDNA synthesis was primed from both the TCR alpha and TCR beta constant segments. Library amplification involved two PCR steps, and the second step added sample barcodes and sequencing adapters. Sequencing of the libraries was done on either Illumina HiSeq 2500 (2x100 bp) or NovaSeq (2x150 bp). The paper's processing steps were these. MIGEC handled demultiplexing of reads and collapsing into UMI consensus sequences, while MiXCR performed V(D)J alignment. Vaccine-responding clonotypes were defined with edgeR using replicate PBMC samples, requiring FDR below 0.01 and a log2 fold change above 5 up to day 15. CD4 or CD8 identity was assigned to each bulk clonotype according to whether the clonotype was present at higher abundance in the sequenced CD4 repertoire or the sequenced CD8 repertoire. Starting from the raw public reads, TCRdb applied fastp trimming at Q25, assembled clones with MiXCR and retained in-frame beta chains. Duplicate CDR3 protein sequences are folded into a single record with the most common DNA and genes. These V and J calls derive from TCRdb rather than the authors' analysis. Across this sample there are hundreds of thousands of distinct CDR3 sequences, with 8.5% to 9% seen only once. The ten biggest clones cover around 17% of the sample.

The data are from a study of T cells after yellow fever vaccination (dated by TCRdb to about 2019). In terms of the full investigation: Libraries from fractions with low cell numbers were prepared with the SMART-Seq v4 Ultra Low Input RNA kit. Blood was collected at multiple timepoints before and after primary and secondary immunization, and bulk PBMC replicates and cell subsets were isolated. Bulk TCR alpha and beta repertoires were sequenced longitudinally to track T-cell clones before and after primary and booster YFV17D yellow fever vaccination. Two healthy male donors, one aged 18 to 30 and one aged 30 to 40 years, made up the cohort. Study-level results and caveats: After the booster, most clones that had expanded after primary vaccination were detected again (nearly 97% of CD4 and roughly nine tenths of CD8), suggesting broad maintenance of memory. The secondary T-cell response was weaker than the primary response but faster, peaking on day 5 instead of day 15. Because abundant contaminating clonotypes from the bulk population could be contained in FACS-sorted repertoires, computational filtering was required. Because only a couple of donors were included in the study, the extent to which the findings can be generalized is limited. A small fraction of clonotypes appeared in both the CD4 and CD8 compartments, likely as a result of convergent recombination.

Explained via the paper, the treatment or condition label denotes: live attenuated yellow fever vaccine strain. At each blood-draw timepoint, two biological replicates of bulk PBMCs were obtained. A standard Ficoll-Paque protocol was used to isolate PBMCs from peripheral blood. TriZol was used to extract RNA from bulk PBMCs, CD4 and CD8 fractions, and dextramer-positive and dextramer-negative fractions. Sequencing used PBMCs, obtained on the day of the first yellow fever vaccination. The receptor was isolated from a man aged 18-30 years who received the YFV17D yellow fever vaccine. The sequence joins TRBV29-1 to TRBJ2-2; too little of a D gene remains to name it. The encoded CDR3 is CSVAQNTGELFF. The DNA is TGCAGCGTTGCACAGAACACCGGGGAGCTGTTTTTT.